Described below is a single T cell receptor (beta chain) sequence and its context. The antigen is not known. The data belong to a study of blood T cells in healthy people across ages. Findings and caveats of the study: Comparison with aged donors showed that long-lived donors had more naive CD4+ cells and higher diversity.

It was with a sample-barcoded 5' primer and a J-beta primer mix that a second PCR of roughly 7 to 12 cycles was run. TCRdb ran MiXCR on the 5' RACE reads and lists one entry per CDR3 protein. In the table there are about 1,800,000 distinct CDR3 sequences, over 25% of which are singletons. This CDR3 has 16 amino acids. Unmatched junction bases numbered 6, after V lost 0 bases and J lost 3 bases. Germline V gene lookup returns CDR1 SGHRS and CDR2 YFSETQ. Source material: blood. The clonotype was recovered from a woman in her twenties or thirties in good health. The J gene is TRBJ2-4, the V gene TRBV5-1; 7 bases line up with TRBD1. The CDR3 nucleotides are TGCGCCAGCAGCTTGGATGTAGGGGGCGTCAAAAACATTCAGTACTTC. This codes for CASSLDVGGVKNIQYF. The whole variable domain, remainder taken from reference TRBV5-1 and TRBJ2-4, is KAGVTQTPRYLIKTRGQQVTLSCSPISGHRSVSWYQQTPGQGLQFLFEYFSETQRNKGNFPGRFSGRQFSNSRSEMNVSTLELGDSALYLCASSLDVGGVKNIQYFGAGTRLSVL.